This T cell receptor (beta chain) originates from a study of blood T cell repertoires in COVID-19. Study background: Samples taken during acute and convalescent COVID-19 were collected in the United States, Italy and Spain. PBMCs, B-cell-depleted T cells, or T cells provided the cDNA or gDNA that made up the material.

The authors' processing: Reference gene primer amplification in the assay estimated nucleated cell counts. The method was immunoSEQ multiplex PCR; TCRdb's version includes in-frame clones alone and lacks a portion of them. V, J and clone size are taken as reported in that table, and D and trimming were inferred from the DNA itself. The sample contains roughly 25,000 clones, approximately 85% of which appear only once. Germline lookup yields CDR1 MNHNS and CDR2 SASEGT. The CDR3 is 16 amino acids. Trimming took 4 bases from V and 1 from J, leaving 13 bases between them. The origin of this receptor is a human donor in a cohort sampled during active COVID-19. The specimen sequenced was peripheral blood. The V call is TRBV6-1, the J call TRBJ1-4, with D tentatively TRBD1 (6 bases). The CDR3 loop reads CASSVILQGTNEKLFF. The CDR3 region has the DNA TGTGCCAGCAGTGTGATCTTACAGGGAACTAATGAAAAACTGTTTTTT.